The table lists the clone carrying this T cell receptor beta chain with a few counts. Investigators excluded patients with uncontrolled infection, other autoimmune disease, pregnancy or lactation. This sample was included in a study of T cells in Graves' hyperthyroidism and ophthalmopathy. Trimming at V came to 11 bases and at J to 4 bases, leaving 3 bases not matched to a gene. Looked up from germline, CDR1 is MDHEN and CDR2 is SYDVKM. This CDR3 region has 12 residues. Regions amplified from RNA transcripts were the TCR beta CDR3 regions. When the TCR CDR3 underwent first-round RT-PCR, the HTBI primer set was used. TCRdb reanalysed the multiplex PCR reads using MiXCR and keeps one entry per CDR3 protein. The table lists approximately 590,000 distinct CDR3 sequences, 15% to 17% of them singletons.

The material sequenced was blood. The chain has TRBV28 and TRBJ1-5; 9 nucleotides line up with TRBD1. The clonotype was recovered from a woman in her 30s with Graves' hyperthyroidism. The chain's CDR3 is CAVQGANQPQHF. The CDR3 coding sequence is TGTGCCGTACAGGGGGCGAATCAGCCCCAGCATTTT.